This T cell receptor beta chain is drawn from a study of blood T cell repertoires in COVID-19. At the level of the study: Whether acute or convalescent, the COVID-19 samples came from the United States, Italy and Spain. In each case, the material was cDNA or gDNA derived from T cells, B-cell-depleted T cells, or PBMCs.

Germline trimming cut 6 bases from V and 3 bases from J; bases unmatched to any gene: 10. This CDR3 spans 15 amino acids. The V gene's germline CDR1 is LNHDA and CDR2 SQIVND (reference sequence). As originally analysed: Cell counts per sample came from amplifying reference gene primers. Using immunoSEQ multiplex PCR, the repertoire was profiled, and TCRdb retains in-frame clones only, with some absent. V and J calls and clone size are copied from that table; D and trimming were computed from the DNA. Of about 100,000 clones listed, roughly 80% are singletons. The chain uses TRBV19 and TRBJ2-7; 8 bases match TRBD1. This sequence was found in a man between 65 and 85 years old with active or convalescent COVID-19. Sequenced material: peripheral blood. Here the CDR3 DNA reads TGTGCCAGTAGATCGGGACAGGCGACTTACTACGAGCAGTACTTC. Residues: CASRSGQATYYEQYF.